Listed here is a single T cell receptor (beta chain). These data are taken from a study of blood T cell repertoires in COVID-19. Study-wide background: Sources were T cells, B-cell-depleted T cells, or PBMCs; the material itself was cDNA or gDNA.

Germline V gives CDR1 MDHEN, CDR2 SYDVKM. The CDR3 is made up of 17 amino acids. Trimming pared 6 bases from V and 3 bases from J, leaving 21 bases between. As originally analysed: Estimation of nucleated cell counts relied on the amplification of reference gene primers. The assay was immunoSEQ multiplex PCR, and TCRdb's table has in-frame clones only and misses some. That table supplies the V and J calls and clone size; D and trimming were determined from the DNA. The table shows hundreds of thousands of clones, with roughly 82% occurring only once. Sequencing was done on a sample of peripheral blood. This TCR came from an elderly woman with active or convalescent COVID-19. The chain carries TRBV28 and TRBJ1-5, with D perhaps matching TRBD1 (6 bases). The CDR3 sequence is CASSQPLRDTFNQPQHF. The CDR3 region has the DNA TGTGCCAGCAGCCAACCACTCCGGGACACTTTCAATCAGCCCCAGCATTTT. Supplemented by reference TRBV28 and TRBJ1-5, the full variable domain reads DVKVTQSSRYLVKRTGEKVFLECVQDMDHENMFWYRQDPGLGLRLIYFSYDVKMKEKGDIPEGYSVSREKKERFSLILESASTNQTSMYLCASSQPLRDTFNQPQHFGDGTRLSIL.